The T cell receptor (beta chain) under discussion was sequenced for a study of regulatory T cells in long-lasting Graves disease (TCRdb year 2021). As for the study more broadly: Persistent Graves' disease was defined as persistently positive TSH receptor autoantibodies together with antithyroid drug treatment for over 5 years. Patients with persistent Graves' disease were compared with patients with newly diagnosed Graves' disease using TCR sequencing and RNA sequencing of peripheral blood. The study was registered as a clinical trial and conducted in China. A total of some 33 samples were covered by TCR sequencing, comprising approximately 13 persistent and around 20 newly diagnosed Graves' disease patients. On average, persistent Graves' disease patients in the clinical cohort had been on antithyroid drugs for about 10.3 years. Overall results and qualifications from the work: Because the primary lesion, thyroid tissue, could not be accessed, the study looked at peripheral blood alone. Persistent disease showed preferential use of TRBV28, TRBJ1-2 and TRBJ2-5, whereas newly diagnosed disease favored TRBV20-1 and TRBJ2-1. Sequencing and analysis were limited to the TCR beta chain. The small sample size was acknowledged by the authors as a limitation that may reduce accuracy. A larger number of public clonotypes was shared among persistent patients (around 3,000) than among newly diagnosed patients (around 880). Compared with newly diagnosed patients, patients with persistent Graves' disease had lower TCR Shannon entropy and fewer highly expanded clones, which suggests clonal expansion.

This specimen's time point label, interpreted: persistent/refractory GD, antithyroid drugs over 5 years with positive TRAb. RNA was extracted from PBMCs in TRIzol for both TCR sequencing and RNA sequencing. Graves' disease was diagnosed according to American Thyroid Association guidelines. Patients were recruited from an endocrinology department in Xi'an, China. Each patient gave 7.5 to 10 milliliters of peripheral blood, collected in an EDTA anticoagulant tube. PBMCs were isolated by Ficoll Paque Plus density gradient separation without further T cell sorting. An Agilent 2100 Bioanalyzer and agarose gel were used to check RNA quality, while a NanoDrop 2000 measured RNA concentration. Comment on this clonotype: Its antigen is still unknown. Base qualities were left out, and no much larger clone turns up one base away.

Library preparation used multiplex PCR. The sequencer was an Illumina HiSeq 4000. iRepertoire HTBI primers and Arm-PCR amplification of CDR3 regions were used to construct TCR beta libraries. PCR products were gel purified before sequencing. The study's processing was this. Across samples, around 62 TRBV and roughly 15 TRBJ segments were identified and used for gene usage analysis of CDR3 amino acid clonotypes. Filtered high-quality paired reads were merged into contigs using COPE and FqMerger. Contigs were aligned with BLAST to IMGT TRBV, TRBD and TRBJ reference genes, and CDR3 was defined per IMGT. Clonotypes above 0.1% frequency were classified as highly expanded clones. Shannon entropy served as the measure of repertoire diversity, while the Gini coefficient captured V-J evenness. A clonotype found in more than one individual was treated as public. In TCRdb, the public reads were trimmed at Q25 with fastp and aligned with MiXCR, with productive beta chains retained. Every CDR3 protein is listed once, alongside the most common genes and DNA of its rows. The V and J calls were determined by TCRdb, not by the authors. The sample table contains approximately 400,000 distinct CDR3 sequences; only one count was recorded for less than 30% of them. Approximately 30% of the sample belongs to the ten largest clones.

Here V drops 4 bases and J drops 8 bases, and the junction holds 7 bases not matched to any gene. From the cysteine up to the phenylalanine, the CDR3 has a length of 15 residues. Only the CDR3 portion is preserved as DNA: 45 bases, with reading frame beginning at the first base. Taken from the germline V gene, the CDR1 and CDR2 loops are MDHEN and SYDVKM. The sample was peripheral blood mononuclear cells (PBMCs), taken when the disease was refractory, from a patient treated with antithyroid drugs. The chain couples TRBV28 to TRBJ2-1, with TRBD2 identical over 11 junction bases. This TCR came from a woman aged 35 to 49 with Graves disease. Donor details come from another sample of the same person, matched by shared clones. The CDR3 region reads CASSWKLAGGYEQFF. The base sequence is TGTGCCAGCAGTTGGAAGCTAGCGGGAGGCTATGAGCAGTTCTTC.